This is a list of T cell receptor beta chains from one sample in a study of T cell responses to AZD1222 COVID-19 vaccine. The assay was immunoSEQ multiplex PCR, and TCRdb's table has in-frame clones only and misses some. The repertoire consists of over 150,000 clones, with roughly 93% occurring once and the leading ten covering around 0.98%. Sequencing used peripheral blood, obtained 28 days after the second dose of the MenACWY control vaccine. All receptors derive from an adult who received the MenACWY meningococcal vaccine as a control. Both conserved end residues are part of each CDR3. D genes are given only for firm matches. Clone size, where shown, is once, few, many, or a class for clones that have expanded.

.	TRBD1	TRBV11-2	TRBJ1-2	CASSPNRDRVRYGYTF	TGTGCCAGCAGCCCTAACCGGGACAGGGTTCGGTATGGCTACACCTTC
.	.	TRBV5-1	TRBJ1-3	CASSLAAGDGNTIYF	TGCGCCAGCAGCTTGGCAGCCGGGGATGGAAACACCATATATTTT
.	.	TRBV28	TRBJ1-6	CASSFVGGNSPLHF	TGTGCCAGCAGTTTTGTGGGCGGGAATTCACCCCTCCACTTT
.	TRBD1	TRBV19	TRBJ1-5	CASSGQGNNQPQHF	TGTGCCAGTAGTGGACAGGGAAACAATCAGCCCCAGCATTTT
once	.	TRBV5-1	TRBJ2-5	CASSLVEETQYF	TGCGCCAGCAGCTTGGTGGAAGAGACCCAGTACTTC
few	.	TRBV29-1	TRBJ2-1	CSVEDLVRTRQRNEQFF	TGCAGCGTTGAAGATCTGGTCCGGACAAGACAAAGAAATGAGCAGTTCTTC
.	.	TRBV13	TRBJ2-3	CASSLVAGGDTQYF	TGTGCCAGCAGCTTAGTAGCCGGTGGAGATACGCAGTATTTT
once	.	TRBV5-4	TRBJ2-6	CAVPGGVSGANVLTF	TGTGCCGTCCCGGGCGGGGTCTCTGGGGCCAACGTCCTGACTTTC
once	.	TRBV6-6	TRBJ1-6	CAVGESSYNSPLHF	TGTGCCGTGGGGGAGAGCTCCTATAATTCACCCCTCCACTTT
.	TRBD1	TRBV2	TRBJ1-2	CASSESGGFGAGYTF	TGTGCCAGCAGTGAGTCAGGGGGATTTGGGGCTGGCTACACCTTC
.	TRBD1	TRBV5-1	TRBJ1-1	CASSSGQGGTEAFF	TGCGCCAGCAGCTCCGGACAGGGTGGCACTGAAGCTTTCTTT
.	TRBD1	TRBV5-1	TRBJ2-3	CASSLGIGQGPDTQYF	TGCGCCAGCAGCTTGGGAATTGGACAGGGACCAGATACGCAGTATTTT
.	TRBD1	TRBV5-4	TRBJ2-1	CASSLGDRNNEQFF	TGTGCCAGCAGCTTGGGGGACAGAAACAATGAGCAGTTCTTC
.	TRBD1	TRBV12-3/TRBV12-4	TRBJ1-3	CASAGTGGNTIYF	TGTGCCAGCGCAGGGACAGGGGGTAACACCATATATTTT
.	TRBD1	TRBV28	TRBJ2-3	CASSYQGAGDTQYF	TGTGCCAGCAGTTATCAGGGGGCAGGAGATACGCAGTATTTT
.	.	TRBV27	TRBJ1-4	CASSLSGGLREKLFF	TGTGCCAGCAGTTTATCGGGGGGGCTAAGAGAAAAACTGTTTTTT
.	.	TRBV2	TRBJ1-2	CASRTGAFYGYTF	TGTGCCAGCAGGACCGGGGCCTTCTATGGCTACACCTTC
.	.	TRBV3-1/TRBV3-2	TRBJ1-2	CASSQEGVQGYGYTF	TGTGCCAGCAGCCAAGAAGGAGTACAGGGCTATGGCTACACCTTC
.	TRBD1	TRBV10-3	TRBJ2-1	CATGTGFINEQFF	TGTGCCACCGGGACAGGGTTTATCAATGAGCAGTTCTTC
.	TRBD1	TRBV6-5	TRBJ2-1	CASSLDRGALNEQFF	TGTGCCAGCAGCCTGGACAGGGGCGCTCTCAATGAGCAGTTCTTC
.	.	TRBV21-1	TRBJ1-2	CASTGVGHRTPF	TGTGCCAGCACCGGGGTGGGACATCGGACCCCGTTC